This T cell receptor beta chain was sequenced for a study of blood T cell repertoires in COVID-19 (dated by TCRdb to 2018 to 2021). Turning to the overall study: The collaborator samples originated in the United States, Italy and Spain and spanned the acute and convalescent phases of COVID-19. The material from the prospective study consisted of cDNA or gDNA derived from T cells, B-cell-depleted T cells, or PBMCs. Deeply sampled blood TCRbeta repertoires from subjects exposed to, actively infected with, or recovered from COVID-19 were included in the dataset. The repertoires were released in a freely available public database intended as a resource for research on the immune response to SARS-CoV-2. Samples came from the ongoing ImmuneRACE study (first 160 participants) plus 1,254 subjects from 6 global collaborators. Nearly every sample came with metadata listing a de-identified subject ID, COVID-19 status, age in years and sex. Where available, HLA class I and class II types were taken from metadata supplied by the sample provider and were not determined by assay-based typing.

One collaborating source in Seattle enrolled patients during active infection and followed them longitudinally through the course of disease. Each collaborating institution followed its own protocols to collect whole blood in K2EDTA tubes. For TCRbeta analysis, collaborators shipped samples as frozen whole blood, isolated PBMCs, or DNA extracted from either of those sample types. TCRbeta CDR3 regions were amplified from genomic DNA by means of the immunoSEQ Assay, a bias-controlled multiplex PCR. The paper's processing steps were these. The number of nucleated cells in each sample was estimated from the amplification of reference gene primers within the assay. To quantify the absolute abundance of each unique TCRbeta CDR3 rearrangement, sequence reads were collapsed and filtered. For each sample, productive Simpson clonality was calculated as the square root of Simpson's diversity index over productive rearrangements. TCRdb limited this immuneACCESS table to in-frame rearrangements with V and J called. A share of clones is missing; checked studies link under half to unresolved V genes, and the rest is unexplained. V and J calls and clone size are as listed in that table; D and trimming were resolved from the DNA. Within this sample are some 220,000 clones, with approximately 85% of them counted one time only. Less than 6% of the sample comes from the top ten.

CDR1 is given as SSHAT and CDR2 as FNYEAQ, both from the germline V gene (reference sequence). The CDR3 runs 15 residues from the cysteine to the phenylalanine. Kept here is only the CDR3 DNA, which spans 45 bases and is read in frame from base 1. The germline V end is reduced by 5 bases and the J end by 4 bases; junction bases left unmatched: 5. Points the paper makes about the study in general: Clinical and demographic metadata were provided uncurated, with the amount varying by source and participant.

With respect to this clone: Which antigen it targets is not known. One base away there is no much larger clone; base qualities are not given.

The chain employs TRBV7-7 and TRBJ2-1; 10 nucleotides in the junction match TRBD2. Sequencing was carried out using peripheral blood. The receptor comes from an older woman with COVID-19, enrolled during active disease. The CDR3: CASSTGTSEYNEQFF. The DNA sequence follows: TGTGCCAGCAGCACCGGGACTAGCGAATACAATGAGCAGTTCTTC.